These 26 T cell receptor beta chains were all obtained from the same sample, sequenced in a study of T-cell memory formation after mild COVID-19. One entry per CDR3 protein results from TCRdb running MiXCR on the 5' RACE reads. The table has fewer than 650,000 distinct CDR3 sequences, roughly 21% seen once; the top ten hold about 8.7%. Sequencing used PBMCs or a T cell subset sorted from them (not recorded which). The receptor source for this set is an adult woman who had mild COVID-19 (a few samples of this study predate the infection). Cell type and time point are not known.

This chain links TRBV7-2 with TRBJ1-5, with a tentative D call TRBD1 (5 bases). The V and J ends lost 3 bases and 5 bases respectively, with 14 bases between them. The CDR3 loop spans 15 amino acids. Germline-derived CDR1 and CDR2 are SGHTA and FQGNSA. As DNA, the CDR3 is TGTGCCAGCAGCTTTTCCGGGACGGAGTATCAGCCCCAGCATTTT. Its protein product is CASSFSGTEYQPQHF.

The chain recombines TRBV12-3 or TRBV12-4 with TRBJ1-5, with D uncertain. This CDR3 is built from 15 residues. V lost 6 bases to trimming and J lost 0 bases, with 12 bases between them. CDR3 protein: CASSLSSYSNQPQHF. CDR3 DNA: TGTGCCAGCAGCCTCTCGTCTTATAGCAATCAGCCCCAGCATTTT.

This clonotype was seen a few times. The V gene is TRBV12-3 or TRBV12-4, the J gene TRBJ1-5; D gene unclear. The CDR3 is made up of 14 amino acids. V was pared by 0 bases and J by 5 bases, with 8 bases between. The CDR3, as DNA: TGTGCCAGCAGTTTAGCGGGTAAATATCAGCCCCAGCATTTT. Protein: CASSLAGKYQPQHF.

V usage is TRBV10-3 and J usage is TRBJ1-1; 9 nucleotides line up with TRBD1. The ends lost 6 bases at V and 8 bases at J; junction bases unmatched: 4. The CDR3 loop spans 12 amino acids. CDR1 is ENHRY and CDR2 is SYGVKD in the germline V gene. Written as DNA, the CDR3 is TGTGCCATCAGGGGACAGGGAGCCGAAGCTTTCTTT. Translating gives CAIRGQGAEAFF.

V usage is TRBV20-1 and J usage is TRBJ2-2, with TRBD2 matching over 9 bases. V gave up 6 bases and J gave up 7 bases; unmatched junction bases: 9. The CDR3 extends over 14 amino acids. CDR1 and CDR2 from the germline V gene are DFQATT and SNEGSKA (reference sequence). CDR3 nucleotide sequence: TGCAGTGCCCACAGCGGGGGGCCTGGCGGGGAGCTGTTTTTT. This encodes CSAHSGGPGGELFF.

The V gene is TRBV4-1, the J gene TRBJ2-2; D is tentatively TRBD1 or TRBD2 (5 bases each). The CDR3 is 16 amino acids. Trimming pared 0 bases from V and 1 base from J, leaving 9 bases between. The germline V gene has CDR1 MGHRA and CDR2 YSYEKL. The chain's CDR3 is CASSQDGDLNTGELFF. The CDR3 region has the DNA TGCGCCAGCAGCCAAGATGGGGACCTGAACACCGGGGAGCTGTTTTTT.

The V call is TRBV30, the J call TRBJ2-1; D unresolved. CDR3 size: 13 residues. Trimming cost V 8 bases and J 0 bases, with 11 bases left between them. CDR1 is GTSNPN and CDR2 is SVGIG in the germline V gene (reference sequence). CDR3 protein: CATQTASYNEQFF. In nucleotides, the CDR3 is TGTGCCACCCAAACTGCCTCCTACAATGAGCAGTTCTTC. The variable domain in full, completed from reference TRBV30 and TRBJ2-1, reads SQTIHQWPATLVQPVGSPLSLECTVEGTSNPNLYWYRQAAGRGLQLLFYSVGIGQISSEVPQNLSASRPQDRQFILSSKKLLLSDSGFYLCATQTASYNEQFFGPGTRLTVL.

The J gene is TRBJ2-7, the V gene TRBV3-1; D is undetermined. From germline, CDR1 is LGHDT and CDR2 YNNKEL (reference sequence). V dropped 1 base and J dropped 5 bases, with 12 bases sitting between them. This CDR3 spans 14 amino acids. For the CDR3, the DNA is TGTGCCAGCAGCCAAGTAATCAAGGCGGACGAGCAGTACTTC. It codes for CASSQVIKADEQYF.

This chain connects TRBV10-3 to TRBJ1-2; D is possibly TRBD1 (6 bases). Germline V CDR1 and CDR2: ENHRY, SYGVKD. This CDR3 is built from 10 residues. Trimming took 8 bases from V and 7 from J, leaving 8 bases between them. CDR3 nucleotides: TGTGCCATCGGGACAACTGGCTACACCTTC. It encodes CAIGTTGYTF.

The rearrangement links TRBV7-3 to TRBJ2-2; D is possibly TRBD1 (5 bases). Trimming shortened V by 5 bases and J by 5 bases, and 15 bases separated the two germline ends. This CDR3 spans 15 amino acids. Germline values: CDR1 SGHTA, CDR2 FQGTGA. DNA of the CDR3: TGTGCCAGCAGCCCCCAGGGCTCAGGGACCGGGGAGCTGTTTTTT. Its translation is CASSPQGSGTGELFF.

The J gene is TRBJ2-4, the V gene TRBV6-6; 7 bases align to TRBD2. This CDR3 region has 13 residues. CDR1 MNHNY and CDR2 SVGAGI come from the germline V gene (reference sequence). The J segment lost 5 bases and the V segment lost 6 bases, leaving 4 bases of the junction unmatched. As DNA, the CDR3 is TGTGCCAGCAGGGCCAGCGGGGAAAACATTCAGTACTTC. Residues: CASRASGENIQYF.

This clonotype was counted between two and nine times. The gene calls are TRBV27 and TRBJ1-2, with 7 bases aligning to TRBD1. The CDR3 contains 14 residues. Germline V lookup: CDR1 MNHEY, CDR2 SMNVEV (reference sequence). Trimming removed 3 bases from V and 2 bases from J; junction bases left unmatched: 3. CDR3 sequence: CASSFRTGNYGYTF. The CDR3 DNA is TGTGCCAGCAGTTTTCGGACAGGCAACTATGGCTACACCTTC.

This clonotype was seen a handful of times. V gene TRBV6-2 or TRBV6-3 combines with J gene TRBJ2-1; weak D call: TRBD1 (5 bases). CDR3 length equals 13 residues. The germline V gene encodes CDR1 MNHEY and CDR2 SVGEGT. The V gene lost 6 bases and the J gene lost 8 bases, with 14 bases spanning the gap. CDR3 DNA sequence: TGTGCCAGCAGATCTATCGACAGAGATGAGCAGTTCTTC. This codes for CASRSIDRDEQFF.

This clonotype was recorded a few times. The chain links TRBV9 to TRBJ1-3; tentative D call: TRBD1 (6 bases). Germline assignment: CDR1 SGDLS and CDR2 YYNGEE. This CDR3 spans 16 amino acids. Trimming took 7 bases from V and 5 from J, leaving 22 bases between them. The chain's CDR3 is CASSSQGQNRRNTIYF. CDR3 DNA sequence: TGTGCCAGCTCCTCTCAGGGGCAGAACCGTCGAAACACCATATATTTT.

This sequence joins TRBV30 and TRBJ1-2; D is ambiguous. Trimming shortened V by 0 bases and J by 8 bases, and 7 bases separated the two germline ends. The CDR3 has 11 residues. Germline lookup yields CDR1 GTSNPN and CDR2 SVGIG (reference sequence). CDR3 nucleotides: TGTGCCTGGAGTGTACTAGTGGGCTACACCTTC. This encodes CAWSVLVGYTF.

This clonotype has just a few counts. The rearrangement uses TRBV5-6 and TRBJ1-4; D may be TRBD1 (5 bases). The CDR3 spans 14 residues. Trimming left V 4 bases short and J 7 bases short, with 14 bases between. The germline V gene encodes CDR1 SGHDT and CDR2 YYEEEE. The CDR3 protein is CASSHPEGAEKLFF. The CDR3 DNA sequence: TGTGCCAGCAGCCACCCCGAAGGGGCTGAAAAACTGTTTTTT.

In this sample, this clonotype turned up a few times. The J gene is TRBJ1-2, the V gene TRBV7-2, with 10 nucleotides matching TRBD1. Germline V gives CDR1 SGHTA, CDR2 FQGNSA. The CDR3 is 15 amino acids. V gave up 4 bases and J gave up 7 bases; unmatched junction bases: 9. The CDR3 region is CASSSPPGTGAGYTF. The CDR3 DNA follows: TGTGCCAGCAGCTCACCCCCCGGGACAGGGGCTGGCTACACCTTC. Variable domain in full (rest from reference TRBV7-2 and TRBJ1-2): GAGVSQSPSNKVTEKGKDVELRCDPISGHTALYWYRQSLGQGLEFLIYFQGNSAPDKSGLPSDRFSAERTGGSVSTLTIQRTQQEDSAVYLCASSSPPGTGAGYTFGSGTRLTVV.

The sample holds a few counts of this clonotype. The V and J genes are TRBV2 and TRBJ1-2, with D possibly TRBD1 on 5 matching bases. Trimming took 9 bases from V and 4 from J, leaving 15 bases between them. Looked up from germline, CDR1 is SNHLY and CDR2 is FYNNEI. The CDR3 has 13 residues. CDR3 amino acids: CASTPGPGYGYTF. Written as DNA, the CDR3 is TGTGCCAGTACCCCGGGACCCGGCTATGGCTACACCTTC. The full variable domain, completed using reference TRBV2 and TRBJ1-2, is EPEVTQTPSHQVTQMGQEVILRCVPISNHLYFYWYRQILGQKVEFLVSFYNNEISEKSEIFDDQFSVERPDGSNFTLKIRSTKLEDSAMYFCASTPGPGYGYTFGSGTRLTVV.

This clonotype appeared a few times. The chain joins TRBV3-1 to TRBJ2-2, with TRBD1 matching over 8 bases. V shed 4 bases and J 6 bases; nucleotides not matched to a gene: 1. Germline V gene lookup returns CDR1 LGHDT and CDR2 YNNKEL (reference sequence). This CDR3 is built from 13 residues. The CDR3 protein is CASSPTGAGELFF. The DNA of the CDR3 is TGTGCCAGCAGCCCGACAGGGGCCGGGGAGCTGTTTTTT.

CDR3 protein: CATSDSGTVSNQPQHF. For the CDR3, the DNA is TGTGCCACCAGTGATTCCGGGACAGTCAGCAATCAGCCCCAGCATTTT. The chain combines TRBV24-1 with TRBJ1-5, with 7 bases matching TRBD1. The CDR3 is made up of 16 amino acids. Unmatched junction bases numbered 4, after V lost 2 bases and J lost 1 base. CDR1 and CDR2 from the germline V gene are KGHDR and SFDVKD.

The genes are TRBV6-5 and TRBJ2-1; TRBD1 agrees at 9 bases. V dropped 5 bases and J dropped 8; count of bases not matched to a gene: 10. There are 15 residues in the CDR3. Germline lookup yields CDR1 MNHEY and CDR2 SVGAGI. The CDR3 loop is CASSPRDRVSDEQFF. DNA for the CDR3: TGTGCCAGCAGTCCCCGGGACAGGGTTTCGGATGAGCAGTTCTTC.

This chain connects TRBV11-3 to TRBJ2-5; 8 nucleotides match TRBD2. The CDR3 totals 16 residues. The germline CDR1 and CDR2 sequences are SGHNT and YENEEA. Losses at the gene ends were 0 bases for V and 4 bases for J; bases not matched to a gene: 7. DNA of the CDR3: TGTGCCAGCAGCTTAGAGGCGGGGGGCCAGGGAGAGACCCAGTACTTC. Residues: CASSLEAGGQGETQYF.

This clonotype was seen a few times. The chain carries TRBV20-1 and TRBJ1-4; 8 nucleotides line up with TRBD1. Germline CDR1 reads DFQATT; CDR2 reads SNEGSKA (reference sequence). This CDR3 has 14 amino acids. V lost 3 bases and J lost 6; bases outside the gene matches: 6. The DNA for the CDR3 is TGCAGTGCTAGTCAGGGGGCGTACGATGAAAAACTGTTTTTT. The encoded protein is CSASQGAYDEKLFF.

This clonotype was observed a handful of times. In DNA, the CDR3 is TGTGCCAGCAGTGGAGGCAGGGGGCAAGGCGGGGAGCTGTTTTTT. It translates to CASSGGRGQGGELFF. The chain is built from TRBV2 and TRBJ2-2; 8 bases match TRBD1. The germline CDR1 and CDR2 sequences are SNHLY and FYNNEI. The V gene end was trimmed by 4 bases and the J gene end by 7 bases; junction bases not matched to a gene: 8. The CDR3 length is 15 residues. Supplemented by reference TRBV2 and TRBJ2-2, the full variable domain reads EPEVTQTPSHQVTQMGQEVILRCVPISNHLYFYWYRQILGQKVEFLVSFYNNEISEKSEIFDDQFSVERPDGSNFTLKIRSTKLEDSAMYFCASSGGRGQGGELFFGEGSRLTVL.

The chain is built from TRBV7-2 and TRBJ2-7, with TRBD1 matching over 7 bases. Germline lookup yields CDR1 SGHTA and CDR2 FQGNSA. The CDR3 is made up of 16 amino acids. V lost 1 base, J lost 6 bases, and 12 bases stayed unmatched. For the CDR3, the DNA is TGTGCCAGCAGCTTAGGAGGTCTGAGACAGGGCCTCGAGCAGTACTTC. Translating gives CASSLGGLRQGLEQYF.

V usage is TRBV12-3 or TRBV12-4 and J usage is TRBJ1-6; 11 bases fit TRBD1. Trimming cost V 5 bases and J 9 bases; bases outside gene matches: 3. This CDR3 contains 14 residues. The DNA for the CDR3 is TGTGCCAGCAGTGGACAGGGGGCGATTTCACCCCTCCACTTT. Encoded protein: CASSGQGAISPLHF.